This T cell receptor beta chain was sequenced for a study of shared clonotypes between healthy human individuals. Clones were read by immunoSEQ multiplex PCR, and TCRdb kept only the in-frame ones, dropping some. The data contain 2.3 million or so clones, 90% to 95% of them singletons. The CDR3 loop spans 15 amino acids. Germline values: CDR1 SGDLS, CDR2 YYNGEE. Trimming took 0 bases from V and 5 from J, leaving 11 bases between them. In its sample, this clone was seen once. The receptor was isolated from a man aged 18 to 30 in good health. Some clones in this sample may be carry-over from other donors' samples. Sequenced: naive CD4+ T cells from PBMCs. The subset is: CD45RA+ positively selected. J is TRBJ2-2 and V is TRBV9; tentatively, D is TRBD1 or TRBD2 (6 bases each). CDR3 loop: CASSVAGALTGELFF. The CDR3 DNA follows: TGTGCCAGCAGCGTAGCGGGGGCGTTGACCGGGGAGCTGTTTTTT. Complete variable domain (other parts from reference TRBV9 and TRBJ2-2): DSGVTQTPKHLITATGQRVTLRCSPRSGDLSVYWYQQSLDQGLQFLIQYYNGEERAKGNILERFSAQQFPDLHSELNLSSLELGDSALYFCASSVAGALTGELFFGEGSRLTVL.